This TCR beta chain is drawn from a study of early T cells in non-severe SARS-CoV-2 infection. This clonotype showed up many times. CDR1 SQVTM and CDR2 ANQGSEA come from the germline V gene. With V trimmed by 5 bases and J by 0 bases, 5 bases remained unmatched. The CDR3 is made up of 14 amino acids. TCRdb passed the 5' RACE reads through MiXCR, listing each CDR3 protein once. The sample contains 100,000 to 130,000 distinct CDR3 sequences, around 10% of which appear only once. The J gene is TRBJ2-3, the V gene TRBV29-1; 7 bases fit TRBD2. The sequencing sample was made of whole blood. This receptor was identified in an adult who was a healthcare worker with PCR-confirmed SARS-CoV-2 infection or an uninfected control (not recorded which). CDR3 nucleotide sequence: TGCAGCGTTCCCTCCGGGGGGAGCACAGATACGCAGTATTTT. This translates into CSVPSGGSTDTQYF.